Detailed here is one TCR beta chain. Its antigen is as yet unknown. The length of the CDR3 is 11 residues. V was clipped by 1 base and J by 6 bases, with 4 bases between them. Germline V gives CDR1 SGHVS, CDR2 FQNEAQ. The assay was immunoSEQ multiplex PCR, and TCRdb's table has in-frame clones only and misses some. The sample has about 50,000 clones, approximately 84% seen once; the top ten hold 0.3% to 0.45%. This entry belongs to a study of siplizumab effects on memory and regulatory T cells. General study points: Major contributors to the alloresponse seemed to be naive T cells, which also appeared more diverse than memory cells.

This sequence joins TRBV7-8 and TRBJ2-7; D uncertain. The sample comprised naive CD8+ T cells sorted from blood. This TCR was recovered from a human donor in good health. CDR3 sequence: CASSLGPEQYF. CDR3 sequence (DNA): TGTGCCAGCAGCTTAGGCCCCGAGCAGTACTTC. The full variable domain, in which reference TRBV7-8 and TRBJ2-7 provide the parts outside the CDR3, is GAGVSQSPRYKVAKRGQDVALRCDPISGHVSLFWYQQALGQGPEFLTYFQNEAQLDKSGLPSDRFFAERPEGSVSTLKIQRTQQEDSAVYLCASSLGPEQYFGPGTRLTVT.